This TCR beta chain emerged from a study of tumor-infiltrating lymphocytes in primary liver carcinoma. Study-wide findings and caveats: Reduced overlap was seen in tumor-adjacent and tumor-blood pairs versus tumor region pairs. Compared with blood, tumor repertoires held significantly more in their top 250 clones.

The CDR3 contains 12 residues. Germline-derived CDR1 and CDR2 are SGHVS and FQNEAQ. Constant-region priming of 500 to 550 ng total RNA yielded TCR beta cDNA. Researchers made the TCR beta libraries by running three nested multiplex PCR rounds with slightly modified ARM-PCR. For approximately 9 cycles apiece, the opening two PCR rounds ran with TRBV1-TRBV30 forward primers and a C-beta reverse primer. TCRdb called the multiplex PCR reads again in MiXCR, with one record for every CDR3 protein. This table holds about 100,000 distinct CDR3 sequences, about 63% found once. This clonotype has a handful of counts. Its antigen remains unknown. This may stem from a read error, because a much larger clone lies one nucleotide away. Co-extraction yielded RNA and DNA from approximately 20-30 mg of unsorted bulk tissue. Chronic HBV infection, which was untreated, was present in the patients. The study sampled five separate regions from each tumor.

Input material: liver tumor tissue from sampling region 2. Documented subset: tumor region T2, inferior pole. The TCR was taken from a woman aged 55-69 years with primary liver carcinoma and hepatitis B virus infection. This chain joins TRBV7-8 and TRBJ2-3; tentatively, D is TRBD2 (5 bases). DNA for the CDR3: TGTGCCAGCAGCATAGCGATAGATACGCAGTATTTT. Amino acids: CASSIAIDTQYF.